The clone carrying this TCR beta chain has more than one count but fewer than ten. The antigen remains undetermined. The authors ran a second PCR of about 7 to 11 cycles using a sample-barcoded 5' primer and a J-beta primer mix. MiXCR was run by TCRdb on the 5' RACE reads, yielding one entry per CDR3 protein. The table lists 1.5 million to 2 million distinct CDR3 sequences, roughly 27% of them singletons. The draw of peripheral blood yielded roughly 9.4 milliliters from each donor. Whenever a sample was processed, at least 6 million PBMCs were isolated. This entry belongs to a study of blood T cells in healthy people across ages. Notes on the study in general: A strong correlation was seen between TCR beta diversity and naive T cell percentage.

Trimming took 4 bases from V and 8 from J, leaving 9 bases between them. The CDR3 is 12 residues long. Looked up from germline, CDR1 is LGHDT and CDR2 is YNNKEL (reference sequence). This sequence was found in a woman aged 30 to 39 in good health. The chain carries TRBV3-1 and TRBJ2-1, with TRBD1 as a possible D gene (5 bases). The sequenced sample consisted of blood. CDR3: CASSPKGDEQFF. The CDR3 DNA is TGTGCCAGCAGCCCGAAAGGGGATGAGCAGTTCTTC.